Presented here are 17 T cell receptor beta chains from one specimen sequenced in a study of glioma-infiltrating T cells. Amplification of TCR alpha and beta CDR3 regions from RNA used iRepertoire nested multiplex PCR. TCRdb ran MiXCR on the multiplex PCR reads and lists one entry per CDR3 protein. The table lists more than 85,000 distinct CDR3 sequences, less than 30% of them singletons. The sequenced sample was glioma tissue, nonneoplastic brain tissue, or PBMCs (not recorded which). The receptor set was obtained from a human donor with low-grade glioma or glioblastoma, undergoing nonglioma brain surgery, or in good health (not recorded which).

At least ten counts were recorded for this clonotype. The gene calls are TRBV19 and TRBJ1-5, with D possibly matching TRBD1 (6 bases). From germline, CDR1 is LNHDA and CDR2 SQIVND (reference sequence). V gave up 10 bases and J gave up 0 bases, with 16 bases separating them. This CDR3 has 15 amino acids. The DNA for the CDR3 is TGTGCCATCTCCCCCGGACAGTATAGCAATCAGCCCCAGCATTTT. Protein sequence: CAISPGQYSNQPQHF. Based on the CDR3 plus reference TRBV19 and TRBJ1-5, the full variable domain is DGGITQSPKYLFRKEGQNVTLSCEQNLNHDAMYWYRQDPGQGLRLIYYSQIVNDFQKGDIAEGYSVSREKKESFPLTVTSAQKNPTAFYLCAISPGQYSNQPQHFGDGTRLSIL.

This clonotype came up many times. The rearrangement joins TRBV12-3 or TRBV12-4 to TRBJ1-4; possible D gene TRBD1, 5 bases. This CDR3 region has 17 residues. V was cut by 5 bases and J by 0 bases, with 16 bases left in between. The CDR3 sequence: CASSLGARLATNEKLFF. The CDR3 DNA reads TGTGCCAGCAGTCTCGGGGCGCGACTCGCAACTAATGAAAAACTGTTTTTT.

This clonotype was found many times. The V gene is TRBV14, the J gene TRBJ2-7, with a weak D call TRBD1 (6 bases). V gave up 2 bases and J gave up 1 base, with 15 bases separating them. Looked up from germline, CDR1 is SGHDN and CDR2 is FVKESK. The CDR3 covers 16 residues. The CDR3 nucleotides are TGTGCCAGCAGCCAAATCCTGACAGGCCCTTCCTACGAGCAGTACTTC. Its translation: CASSQILTGPSYEQYF.

This clonotype was found many times. The chain carries TRBV24-1 and TRBJ2-5; a weak D match, TRBD1 (6 bases). CDR3 length: 14 residues. Germline CDR1 and CDR2: KGHDR and SFDVKD. Between the trimmed V and J ends, which lost 4 bases and 5 bases, there was a span of 13 bases. The CDR3 sequence is CATSETGSPETQYF. CDR3 sequence (DNA): TGTGCCACCAGTGAAACAGGGAGTCCGGAGACCCAGTACTTC.

This clonotype has at least ten counts. The gene calls are TRBV2 and TRBJ1-6; perhaps TRBD1 as D (6 bases). The CDR3 sequence is 14 residues long. The V and J ends lost 3 bases and 7 bases respectively, with 10 bases between them. Germline-derived CDR1 and CDR2 are SNHLY and FYNNEI. The CDR3 sequence: CASSEGGQNSPLHF. The CDR3 coding sequence is TGTGCCAGCAGTGAGGGGGGCCAGAATTCACCCCTCCACTTT.

This clonotype was detected many times. The J gene is TRBJ1-2, the V gene TRBV9, with no clear D. CDR1 is SGDLS and CDR2 is YYNGEE in the germline V gene. Trimming left V 0 bases short and J 4 bases short, with 10 bases between. CDR3 size: 14 residues. This CDR3 reads CASSVGGGSYGYTF. CDR3 bases: TGTGCCAGCAGCGTAGGAGGAGGGAGCTATGGCTACACCTTC. Complete variable domain (other parts from reference TRBV9 and TRBJ1-2): DSGVTQTPKHLITATGQRVTLRCSPRSGDLSVYWYQQSLDQGLQFLIQYYNGEERAKGNILERFSAQQFPDLHSELNLSSLELGDSALYFCASSVGGGSYGYTFGSGTRLTVV.

V is TRBV7-4 and J is TRBJ2-3; no firm D call. CDR1 is SGHVT and CDR2 is SQSDAQ in the germline V gene. The CDR3 has 15 amino acids. Trimming removed 6 bases from V and 5 bases from J, with 18 bases in between. In DNA form, the CDR3 reads TGTGCCAGCAGTTTACGGGCTAGAGGCGGAGATACGCAGTATTTT. Encoded protein: CASSLRARGGDTQYF.

This clonotype was counted a few times. The gene calls are TRBV4-3 and TRBJ1-2; D may be TRBD1 (6 bases). Deletions cut 4 bases from V and 9 bases from J, with 18 bases between. The CDR3 consists of 14 residues. Germline assignment: CDR1 LGHNA and CDR2 YSLEER. The CDR3 is CASSPKLTQGRYTF. The CDR3 DNA is TGCGCCAGCAGCCCGAAACTCACACAGGGTCGCTACACCTTC.

This clonotype was observed many times. The chain links TRBV19 to TRBJ1-5; TRBD1 matches 8 bases. V dropped 1 base and J dropped 4; count of bases not matched to a gene: 6. This CDR3 is built from 16 residues. Germline V CDR1 and CDR2: LNHDA, SQIVND (reference sequence). The CDR3 region is CASSIGARGPNQPQHF. The CDR3 nucleotides read TGTGCCAGTAGTATAGGGGCCAGGGGGCCAAATCAGCCCCAGCATTTT.

This clonotype was observed a handful of times. The chain carries TRBV5-4 and TRBJ2-5; D may be TRBD1 (5 bases). The CDR3 totals 15 residues. The germline V gene has CDR1 SGHNT and CDR2 YYREEE (reference sequence). V shed 2 bases and J shed 1 base, with 12 bases lying between them. CDR3 sequence reads: CASSFRVSSQETQYF. CDR3 nucleotide sequence: TGTGCCAGCAGCTTCAGGGTTTCCTCCCAAGAGACCCAGTACTTC.

This clonotype has ten or more counts. The chain links TRBV12-3 or TRBV12-4 to TRBJ2-4; D is uncertain. This CDR3 is 14 amino acids long. The V gene lost 5 bases and the J gene lost 0 bases, with 8 bases spanning the gap. CDR3 amino acids: CASSRPVAKNIQYF. DNA for the CDR3: TGTGCCAGCAGTCGACCCGTAGCCAAAAACATTCAGTACTTC.

This clonotype has a handful of counts. The rearrangement links TRBV19 to TRBJ2-4; the D is unclear. The CDR3 spans 15 residues. The germline V gene encodes CDR1 LNHDA and CDR2 SQIVND (reference sequence). Trimming left V 3 bases short and J 0 bases short, with 9 bases between. The CDR3 sequence is CASSIGILAKNIQYF. CDR3 nucleotides: TGTGCCAGTAGTATTGGGATTCTAGCCAAAAACATTCAGTACTTC.

This clonotype appeared many times. The rearrangement links TRBV4-1 to TRBJ2-5; 10 positions match TRBD2. J lost 2 bases, V lost 0 bases, and 6 bases had no gene match. Per germline, CDR1 MGHRA and CDR2 YSYEKL. The CDR3 contains 17 residues. CDR3 DNA sequence: TGCGCCAGCAGCCAAGATCGGGCTAGCGGGGGACAAGAGACCCAGTACTTC. Translated: CASSQDRASGGQETQYF.

At least ten counts were recorded for this clonotype. The rearrangement joins TRBV2 to TRBJ1-6; possibly TRBD1 for D (6 bases). The CDR3 contains 14 residues. Germline lookup yields CDR1 SNHLY and CDR2 FYNNEI. Trimming took 7 bases from V and 6 from J, leaving 13 bases between them. CDR3: CASTSGAINSPLHF. CDR3 sequence (DNA): TGTGCCAGCACCTCAGGGGCGATTAATTCACCCCTCCACTTT.

This clonotype appeared many times. V and J are TRBV19 and TRBJ2-3, with TRBD2 matching 11 bases. The length of the CDR3 is 17 residues. From germline, CDR1 is LNHDA and CDR2 SQIVND (reference sequence). Unmatched junction bases numbered 12, after V lost 4 bases and J lost 6 bases. The CDR3 spells CASSTPELAGEQDTQYF. For the CDR3, the DNA is TGTGCCAGTAGTACCCCGGAACTAGCGGGGGAGCAGGATACGCAGTATTTT.

There are a few counts of this clonotype. The junction differs from germline at one of its ends, possibly a read error. The chain is built from TRBV7-9 and TRBJ1-1; D unclear. The CDR3 length is 13 residues. Germline CDR1 and CDR2: SEHNR and FQNEAQ (reference sequence). The CDR3 DNA follows: TGTGCCGGCAGCTCAGACCCACCCGACAAAGCTTTCTTT. As protein: CAGSSDPPDKAFF. Supplemented by reference TRBV7-9 and TRBJ1-1, the full variable domain reads DTGVSQNPRHKITKRGQNVTFRCDPISEHNRLYWYRQTLGQGPEFLTYFQNEAQLEKSRLLSDRFSAERPKGSFSTLEIQRTEQGDSAMYLCAGSSDPPDKAFFGQGTRLTVV.

This rearrangement joins TRBV6-2 or TRBV6-3 to TRBJ1-6; D gene ambiguous. The CDR3 loop spans 16 amino acids. Germline lookup yields CDR1 MNHEY and CDR2 SVGEGT. Trimming removed 2 bases from V and 10 bases from J, with 18 bases in between. CDR3 bases: TGTGCCAGCAGTTACCCGCGGGAGCGGGAAGGGTCACCCCTCCACTTT. As protein: CASSYPREREGSPLHF.